Sequencing of this TCR beta chain was carried out in a study of long-term antiretroviral therapy in people with HIV (dated by TCRdb to between 2022 and 2023). At the level of the whole study: The earliest samples were collected about a decade before the 2015 WHO recommendation for immediate ART, when ART was typically delayed until CD4 counts fell. Eleven of the 30 participants with HIV were female. The cohort contributed 150 to 200 cryopreserved PBMC samples from under 35 adults with confirmed HIV infection, collected serially over a mean of 6 years (range 1-12). No cross-contamination during QIAcube processing was seen in test extractions of a monoclonal T-cell line run alongside a few dozen polyclonal samples. This retrospective serial study examined whether starting ART and sustained HIV suppression were associated with changes in the composition and diversity of the TRB repertoire in peripheral blood. The investigation overall reported the following: Expanded TRB clones identified before ART initiation dominated the repertoire at all time points, although this dominance fluctuated and declined in many PLHIV after ART. Because pre-ART samples had limited cell numbers, profiling was done on unsorted PBMC rather than on sorted CD4+ and CD8+ T cells. CDR3 length ranges in HIV repertoires were narrower than in controls, and network structure suggested an antigen-experienced repertoire with only a slight naive shift after ART. Inferences about post-ART repertoire changes were limited because no data were available on ART adherence, viral resistance or therapy changes. The samples were dated from about 2003 to 2018, and the ART regimens that were used may be less effective than current ART regimens. Limited PBMC availability meant only the TCR beta chain was sequenced, without alpha chain pairing. ART initiation was associated with a significant increase in TRB diversity, but diversity stayed significantly below transplant donor controls even after long-term ART.

Concerning this clone itself: It lacks a known antigen. Base qualities are not at hand, and no much larger clone is one base apart.

The immunoSEQ hsTCRB v3.0 assay was used at survey level resolution to sequence the TRB variable region. The targeted TRB sequencing depth was roughly 40,000-50,000 T-cell genomes per sample. TRB libraries were pooled and sequenced on an Illumina MiSeq using a v3 150-cycle kit. The authors' analysis ran thus. Repertoire analysis was performed in R inside a reproducible Nextflow workflow that covered QC, data transformation and analysis. LymphoSeq2, an R package for exploring AIRR-Seq data, was used to implement custom analyses. Four samples that produced fewer than 5000 total TRB sequences were removed, so some 190 HIV repertoires were analyzed. Among the approximately 190 retained HIV repertoires, 55 to 60 were collected before ART initiation and 129 after ART initiation. Each repertoire was downsampled to 5000 TRB nucleotide sequences, and summary statistics were averaged across 100 downsampling iterations. Only TRB sequences with CDR3 regions of at least seven amino acids were retained for analysis. Two measures captured diversity: a Shannon entropy-derived clonality score and the Gini coefficient. In the repertoire networks, any two of the top 5000 CDR3 amino acid sequences were connected whenever the two sequences differed by an edit distance of one. GLIPH2 predicted antigen specificity groups and MHC restriction for TRB CDR3 amino acid sequences. To flag known associations with CMV, EBV, HIV or tissue antigens, CDR3 amino acid sequences were compared against VDJdb and McPAS-TCR. Pre-ART, post-ART and control groups were compared with Wilcoxon signed-rank tests and Holm-Bonferroni correction. Held by TCRdb, this immuneACCESS table contains in-frame sequences only and omits some clones. Under half of the omission traces to an unresolved V gene where checked; the cause of the rest is unknown. Clone size and V and J calls were adopted from that table, with D and trimming inferred from the DNA. This sample holds about 22,000 clones; about 72% were observed only once. 12% of the sample belongs to the ten largest clones.

To be included, a participant needed at least one PBMC sample from before ART initiation plus at least two post-ART samples. Treatment was received in the United States of America by all participants with HIV. Before DNA extraction, cryopreserved samples containing roughly 0.9-10 million PBMC were thawed and washed. At the time of the earliest PBMC sample for each participant with HIV, ages ranged from roughly 23 to 60 years. Per participant, PBMC samples came from 1-4 timepoints prior to ART initiation and 2-8 timepoints following ART initiation, for a median of 7 samples. Serial HIV viral load, CD4+ T-cell count, ART history and demographic data were obtained for every participant. A Qiagen kit on a QIAcube was used to extract genomic DNA from unsorted PBMC, with samples processed in batches of 12. This TCR came from a woman between 35 and 50 years old with HIV. Here the sequenced sample was unsorted PBMCs, taken around 1.7 years before starting antiretroviral therapy.

DNA sequence: TGTGCCAGCAGTGCCCTGTTCAATGAGCAGTTCTTC. Translation gives CASSALFNEQFF. This chain joins TRBV2 to TRBJ2-1; no D gene is confidently identified. The CDR3 numbers 12 residues from cysteine through phenylalanine. Solely the CDR3 DNA is kept, with 36 bases framed from the first base. Per the germline V gene, SNHLY is the CDR1 and FYNNEI is the CDR2. Relative to germline, V is 4 bases shorter and J is 6 bases shorter, with 7 bases between their ends.